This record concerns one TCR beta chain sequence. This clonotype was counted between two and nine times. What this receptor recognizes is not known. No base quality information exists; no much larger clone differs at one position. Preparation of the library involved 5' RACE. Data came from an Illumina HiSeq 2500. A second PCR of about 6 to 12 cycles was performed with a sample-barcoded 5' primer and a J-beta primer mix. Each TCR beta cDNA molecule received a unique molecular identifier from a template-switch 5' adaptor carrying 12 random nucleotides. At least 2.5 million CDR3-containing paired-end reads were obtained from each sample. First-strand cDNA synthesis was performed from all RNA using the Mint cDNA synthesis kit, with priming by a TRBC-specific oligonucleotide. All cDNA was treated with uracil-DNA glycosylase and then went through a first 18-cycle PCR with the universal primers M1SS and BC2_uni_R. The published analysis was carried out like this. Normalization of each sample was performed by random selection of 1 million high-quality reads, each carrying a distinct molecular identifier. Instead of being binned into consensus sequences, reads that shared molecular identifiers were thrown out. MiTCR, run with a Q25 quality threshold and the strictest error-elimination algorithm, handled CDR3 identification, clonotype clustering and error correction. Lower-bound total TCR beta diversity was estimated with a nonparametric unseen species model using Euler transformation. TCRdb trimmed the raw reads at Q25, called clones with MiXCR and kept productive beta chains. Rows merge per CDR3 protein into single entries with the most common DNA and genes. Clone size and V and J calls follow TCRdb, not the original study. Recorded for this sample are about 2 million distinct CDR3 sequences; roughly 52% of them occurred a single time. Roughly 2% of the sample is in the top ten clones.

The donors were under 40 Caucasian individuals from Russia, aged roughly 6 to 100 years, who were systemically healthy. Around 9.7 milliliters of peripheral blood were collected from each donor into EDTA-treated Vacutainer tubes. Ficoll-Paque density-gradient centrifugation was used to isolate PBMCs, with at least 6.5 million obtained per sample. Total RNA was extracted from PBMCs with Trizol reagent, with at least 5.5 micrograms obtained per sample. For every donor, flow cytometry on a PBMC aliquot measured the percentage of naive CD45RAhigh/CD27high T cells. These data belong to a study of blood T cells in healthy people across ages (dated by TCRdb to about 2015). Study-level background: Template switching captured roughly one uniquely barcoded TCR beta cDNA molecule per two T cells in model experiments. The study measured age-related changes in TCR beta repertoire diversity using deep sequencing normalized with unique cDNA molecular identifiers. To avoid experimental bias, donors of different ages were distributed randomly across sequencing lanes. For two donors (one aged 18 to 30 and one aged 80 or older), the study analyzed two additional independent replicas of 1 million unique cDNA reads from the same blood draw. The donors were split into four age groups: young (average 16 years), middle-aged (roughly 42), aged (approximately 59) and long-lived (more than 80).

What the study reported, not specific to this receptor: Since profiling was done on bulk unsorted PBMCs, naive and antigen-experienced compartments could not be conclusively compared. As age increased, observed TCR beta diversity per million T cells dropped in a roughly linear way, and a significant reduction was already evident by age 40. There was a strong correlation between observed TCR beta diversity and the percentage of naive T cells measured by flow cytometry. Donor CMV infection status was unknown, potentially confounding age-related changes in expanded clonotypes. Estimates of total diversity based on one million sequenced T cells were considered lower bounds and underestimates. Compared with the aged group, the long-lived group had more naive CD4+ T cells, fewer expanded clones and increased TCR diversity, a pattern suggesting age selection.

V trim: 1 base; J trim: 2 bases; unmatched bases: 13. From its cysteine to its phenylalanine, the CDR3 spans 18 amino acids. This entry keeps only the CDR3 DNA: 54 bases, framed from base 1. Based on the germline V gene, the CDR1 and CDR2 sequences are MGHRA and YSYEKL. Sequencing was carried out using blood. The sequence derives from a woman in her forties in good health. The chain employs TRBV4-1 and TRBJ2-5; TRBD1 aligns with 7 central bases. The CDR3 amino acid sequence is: CASSQGTHGTVLQETQYF. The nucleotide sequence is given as TGCGCCAGCAGCCAAGGAACTCACGGGACAGTCCTACAAGAGACCCAGTACTTC.